The 8 T cell receptor beta chains listed next were all sequenced from one sample in a study of shared T cell receptors in the human thymus. Assay: immunoSEQ multiplex PCR; the TCRdb copy retains only in-frame clones and omits some. The sample has 700,000 or so clones, 70% to 90% seen once. These data are also associated with another study on human thymus T cells.

Specimen: thymocytes. These receptors came from a girl under three years old with a congenital heart defect.

The CDR3, as DNA: TGCGCCAGCAGCCAAGATAGACAGGGGGCTGACGTCGACAATGAGCAGTTCTTC. Translating it yields CASSQDRQGADVDNEQFF. The chain has TRBV4-1 and TRBJ2-1, with 10 bases that match TRBD1. The CDR3 loop spans 18 amino acids. Germline V lookup: CDR1 MGHRA, CDR2 YSYEKL. With V trimmed by 0 bases and J by 5 bases, 10 bases remained unmatched.

The CDR3: CASSRWGEDTEAFF. As DNA, the CDR3 is TGTGCCAGCAGCCGTTGGGGGGAGGACACTGAAGCTTTCTTT. The rearrangement links TRBV28 to TRBJ1-1; the D gene is possibly TRBD1 (5 bases). Germline assignment: CDR1 MDHEN and CDR2 SYDVKM. V dropped 6 bases and J dropped 3 bases, with 14 bases sitting between them. The CDR3 is 14 amino acids.

Notes on this clone: The same CDR3 is also encoded by other DNA sequences in this sample. The genes are TRBV14 and TRBJ1-1; D possibly corresponds to TRBD1 (5 bases). Germline V gene lookup returns CDR1 SGHDN and CDR2 FVKESK. V shed 4 bases and J shed 2 bases, with 8 bases lying between them. The CDR3 sequence is 13 residues long. The CDR3 DNA is TGTGCCAGCAGCCCGCAGGGTAACACTGAAGCTTTCTTT. It specifies CASSPQGNTEAFF.

V is TRBV15 and J is TRBJ1-4; no firm D call. Germline-derived CDR1 and CDR2 are LNHNV and YYDKDF (reference sequence). CDR3 size: 15 residues. Trimming removed 5 bases at V and 5 bases at J, with 15 bases between. The CDR3 DNA reads TGTGCCACCAGCCCAACGGGGTTTCCCAATGAAAAACTGTTTTTT. It yields the protein CATSPTGFPNEKLFF.

This chain links TRBV5-5 with TRBJ2-5, with 9 nucleotides matching TRBD1. Trimming took 0 bases from V and 4 from J; bases not matched to a gene: 13. There are 18 residues in the CDR3. The germline gives CDR1 SGHKS, CDR2 YYEKEE (reference sequence). The CDR3 nucleotides read TGTGCCAGCAGCTTGGCGGTGGGACAGGGTTTGGGGTCAGAGACCCAGTACTTC. Protein: CASSLAVGQGLGSETQYF.

This chain uses TRBV5-1 with TRBJ2-5, with 7 nucleotides matching TRBD1. The CDR3 spans 14 residues. The trim removed 5 bases at V and 0 bases at J, leaving 4 bases unmatched. Germline lookup yields CDR1 SGHRS and CDR2 YFSETQ. The CDR3, as DNA: TGCGCCAGCAGGCCACAGGGGCACCAAGAGACCCAGTACTTC. Translating gives CASRPQGHQETQYF.

The CDR3, as DNA: TGTGCCAGAAGCTTGCGGGAAAAACTGTTTTTT. This codes for CARSLREKLFF. V usage is TRBV7-5 and J usage is TRBJ1-4. TRBV7-5 is reported as a pseudogene. CDR3 length: 11 residues.

The V and J genes are TRBV4-1 and TRBJ2-7, with D possibly being TRBD1 (6 bases). This CDR3 has 14 residues. Looked up from germline, CDR1 is MGHRA and CDR2 is YSYEKL. V was trimmed by 4 bases and J by 1 base, leaving 11 bases between them. This chain's CDR3 is CASSPGDRSYEQYF. CDR3 nucleotide sequence: TGCGCCAGCAGCCCAGGCGACAGGTCCTACGAGCAGTACTTC.